One sample yielded the 5 T cell receptor beta chains listed below, sequenced in a study of cytomegalovirus exposure and HLA in healthy donors. Sequenced by immunoSEQ multiplex PCR; TCRdb stores in-frame clones only, minus some. The data show around 150,000 clones, roughly nine tenths seen once. Source material: PBMCs. These receptors were obtained from a young woman in good health and CMV-seropositive.

J is TRBJ1-1 and V is TRBV7-2, with 7 bases that match TRBD1. The CDR3 is 13 residues long. Losses at the gene ends were 7 bases for V and 0 bases for J; bases not matched to a gene: 2. CDR1 is SGHTA and CDR2 is FQGNSA in the germline V gene. CDR3 in amino acids: CASTGTVNTEAFF. CDR3 DNA sequence: TGTGCCAGCACCGGGACAGTGAACACTGAAGCTTTCTTT.

The chain has TRBV18 and TRBJ1-5; a possible D gene is TRBD1 (5 bases). Germline values: CDR1 KGHSH, CDR2 LQKENI. The CDR3 consists of 14 residues. Trimming took 1 base from V and 1 from J, leaving 5 bases between them. DNA for the CDR3: TGTGCCAGCTCACCACAGGGGAGCAATCAGCCCCAGCATTTT. Protein product: CASSPQGSNQPQHF.

The chain is built from TRBV18 and TRBJ2-3, with TRBD2 matching 8 bases. There are 13 residues in the CDR3. The V gene's germline CDR1 is KGHSH and CDR2 LQKENI. CDR3 amino acids: CATMGLGADTQYF. The CDR3 region has the DNA TGTGCTACTATGGGACTAGGGGCAGATACGCAGTATTTT.

The chain combines TRBV7-2 with TRBJ2-7; 11 positions agree with TRBD1. Germline V lookup: CDR1 SGHTA, CDR2 FQGNSA. This CDR3 has 13 residues. V shed 5 bases, J shed 6 bases, and the junction held 3 bases outside the gene matches. The CDR3 nucleotides are TGTGCCAGCAGCCCCGGGACAGGGGGCGAGCAGTACTTC. Amino acids: CASSPGTGGEQYF.

The chain links TRBV11-3 to TRBJ1-1, with 8 positions matching TRBD1. V shed 5 bases, J shed 5 bases, and the junction held 10 bases outside the gene matches. The CDR3 consists of 15 residues. CDR1 and CDR2 from the germline V gene are SGHNT and YENEEA. CDR3 bases: TGTGCCAGCAGCGTCCGGGACAGGCTCAGTACTGAAGCTTTCTTT. It translates to CASSVRDRLSTEAFF.